This passage covers 22 T cell receptor beta chains from one sample sequenced in a study of blood T cell repertoires in COVID-19. Measured with immunoSEQ multiplex PCR; TCRdb has only the in-frame clones, and not every one. The repertoire consists of 150,000 to 190,000 clones, with about 85% occurring once and the leading ten covering less than 10%. Material for sequencing was peripheral blood. Receptors originate from a woman between 55 and 75 years old with COVID-19, enrolled during active disease.

CDR3 DNA sequence: TGTGCCAGCAGCAAAGTGGAGAGGAGACCTCCAGACACCTTC. It codes for CASSKVERRPPDTF. The gene calls are TRBV21-1 and TRBJ1-2. TRBV21-1 is a pseudogene locus. The CDR3 spans 14 residues.

The chain is built from TRBV5-1 and TRBJ2-3; D may be TRBD2 (5 bases). This CDR3 is 14 amino acids long. The V end was cut by 0 bases, the J end by 4 bases, with 9 bases between. The germline gives CDR1 SGHRS, CDR2 YFSETQ. The CDR3 DNA follows: TGCGCCAGCAGCTTGGAACGGGGATCAGATACGCAGTATTTT. Protein product: CASSLERGSDTQYF.

The chain is built from TRBV3-1 (or the pseudogene TRBV3-2) and TRBJ2-1; 7 bases match TRBD2. Germline assignment: CDR1 LGHDT and CDR2 YNNKEL (reference sequence). The CDR3 contains 14 residues. Germline trimming cut 2 bases from V and 10 bases from J; bases unmatched to any gene: 8. The CDR3 bases are TGTGCCAGCAGCCAATCCAGACTAGCCGGAGAGCAGTTCTTC. It yields the protein CASSQSRLAGEQFF.

This clone was found once. V is TRBV25-1 and J is TRBJ1-1; 9 bases align to TRBD1. Germline trimming cut 6 bases from V and 10 bases from J; bases unmatched to any gene: 6. The CDR3 sequence is 12 residues long. Germline V gene data show CDR1 as MGHDK and CDR2 as SYGVNS. CDR3 bases: TGTGCCAGCAGGACCGGGACAGGGTCAGCTTTCTTT. Its protein product is CASRTGTGSAFF.

The gene calls are TRBV6-6 and TRBJ1-6, with D possibly matching TRBD1 (6 bases). The CDR3 length is 13 residues. Germline V gene lookup returns CDR1 MNHNY and CDR2 SVGAGI (reference sequence). V lost 10 bases and J 6 bases, leaving 13 bases between the germline ends. The CDR3 loop reads CATAGAGNSPLHF. In nucleotides, the CDR3 is TGTGCCACCGCGGGGGCTGGTAATTCACCCCTCCACTTT.

This chain uses TRBV7-3 with TRBJ2-2; 14 bases fit TRBD2. Germline CDR1 SGHTA, CDR2 FQGTGA. With 4 bases clipped from V and 8 bases from J, the junction kept 12 bases outside the gene matches. This CDR3 is 18 amino acids long. The CDR3 protein is CASSSQPPGLAGVGELFF. Written as DNA, the CDR3 is TGTGCCAGCAGCTCTCAACCTCCGGGACTAGCGGGAGTTGGGGAGCTGTTTTTT.

The chain uses TRBV29-1 and TRBJ2-1; tentative D call: TRBD2 (6 bases). Germline V gene data show CDR1 as SQVTM and CDR2 as ANQGSEA. CDR3 length: 14 residues. Trimming shortened V by 1 base and J by 9 bases, and 16 bases separated the two germline ends. CDR3 bases: TGCAGCGTTGAAGTAGCTAGCGTCGGTAGTGAGCAGTTCTTC. Translated, it gives CSVEVASVGSEQFF.

This chain joins TRBV18 and TRBJ1-1, with D possibly being TRBD1 (5 bases). Per the germline V gene, CDR1 is KGHSH and CDR2 is LQKENI. This CDR3 comprises 14 residues. The V end was cut by 6 bases, the J end by 2 bases, with 13 bases between. CDR3: CASSPTALNTEAFF. CDR3 nucleotides: TGTGCCAGCTCCCCGACAGCTCTAAACACTGAAGCTTTCTTT.

This sequence joins TRBV5-1 and TRBJ1-1; D uncertain. The ends were cut back, 3 bases at V and 5 bases at J, with 14 bases in the middle. CDR3 length: 14 amino acids. Germline-derived CDR1 and CDR2 are SGHRS and YFSETQ. Here the CDR3 reads CASSSTPRHTEAFF. Here the CDR3 DNA reads TGCGCCAGCAGCTCCACGCCCAGACATACTGAAGCTTTCTTT.

This clone showed up just once. V usage is TRBV6-5 and J usage is TRBJ2-2, with 7 nucleotides matching TRBD1. V was clipped by 7 bases and J by 6 bases; unmatched bases: 5. The CDR3 is 13 amino acids. Germline assignment: CDR1 MNHEY and CDR2 SVGAGI. In DNA, the CDR3 is TGTGCCAGCAACCCAGGGGGTCCCGGGGAGCTGTTTTTT. The encoded protein is CASNPGGPGELFF.

The chain combines TRBV2 with TRBJ1-4; TRBD1 agrees at 9 bases. Per germline, CDR1 SNHLY and CDR2 FYNNEI. With V trimmed by 6 bases and J by 4 bases, 3 bases remained unmatched. The CDR3 runs 14 residues. CDR3: CASSRTGVNEKLFF. Written as DNA, the CDR3 is TGTGCCAGCAGCCGGACAGGGGTTAATGAAAAACTGTTTTTT.

V usage is TRBV15 and J usage is TRBJ1-2; 8 bases map to TRBD1. Losses at the gene ends were 4 bases for V and 7 bases for J; bases not matched to a gene: 14. This CDR3 spans 16 amino acids. Germline CDR1 LNHNV, CDR2 YYDKDF (reference sequence). Here the CDR3 DNA reads TGTGCCACCAGCATGCGCCCCGGGACAGGCGGCGCTGGCTACACCTTC. Translated: CATSMRPGTGGAGYTF. Full variable domain (outside the CDR3, taken from reference TRBV15 and TRBJ1-2): DAMVIQNPRYQVTQFGKPVTLSCSQTLNHNVMYWYQQKSSQAPKLLFHYYDKDFNNEADTPDNFQSRRPNTSFCFLDIRSPGLGDTAMYLCATSMRPGTGGAGYTFGSGTRLTVV.

The J gene is TRBJ1-4, the V gene TRBV5-1; a possible D gene is TRBD1 (5 bases). Germline V gene data show CDR1 as SGHRS and CDR2 as YFSETQ. This CDR3 contains 17 residues. The germline V and J ends were trimmed by 6 bases and 4 bases, with 22 bases remaining between them. Here the CDR3 DNA reads TGCGCCAGCAAAAGGGGCCGGCCGTTGGATTATAATGAAAAACTGTTTTTT. Translated, it gives CASKRGRPLDYNEKLFF. The variable domain in full, with the rest retrieved from reference TRBV5-1 and TRBJ1-4, is KAGVTQTPRYLIKTRGQQVTLSCSPISGHRSVSWYQQTPGQGLQFLFEYFSETQRNKGNFPGRFSGRQFSNSRSEMNVSTLELGDSALYLCASKRGRPLDYNEKLFFGSGTQLSVL.

V usage is TRBV11-3 and J usage is TRBJ2-1; TRBD2 agrees at 12 bases. The V and J ends lost 0 bases and 4 bases, in that order; junction bases with no gene match: 7. The CDR3 covers 18 residues. From germline, CDR1 is SGHNT and CDR2 YENEEA. Here the CDR3 reads CASSLDLKGTSGYNEQFF. As DNA, the CDR3 is TGTGCCAGCAGCTTAGATCTAAAAGGGACTAGCGGGTACAATGAGCAGTTCTTC. The whole variable domain, filled in from reference TRBV11-3 and TRBJ2-1, reads EAGVVQSPRYKIIEKKQPVAFWCNPISGHNTLYWYLQNLGQGPELLIRYENEEAVDDSQLPKDRFSAERLKGVDSTLKIQPAELGDSAVYLCASSLDLKGTSGYNEQFFGPGTRLTVL.

The rearrangement links TRBV7-2 to TRBJ1-5; D call uncertain. Per germline, CDR1 SGHTA and CDR2 FQGNSA. Trimming removed 2 bases at V and 7 bases at J, with 9 bases between. The CDR3 extends over 13 amino acids. CDR3 amino acids: CASSLSAEQPQHF. The DNA of the CDR3 is TGTGCCAGCAGCTTATCGGCGGAACAGCCCCAGCATTTT.

The DNA for the CDR3 is TGTGCCACCAGGGACACCAACTATGGCTACACCTTC. Encoded protein: CATRDTNYGYTF. J is TRBJ1-2 and V is TRBV6-5, with D perhaps TRBD1 (6 bases). This CDR3 is 12 amino acids long. Trimming stripped 10 bases from V and 2 bases from J, with 11 bases between. Germline V lookup: CDR1 MNHEY, CDR2 SVGAGI.

This chain uses TRBV7-3 with TRBJ1-1; D possibly corresponds to TRBD1 (6 bases). Between the trimmed V and J ends, which lost 5 bases and 0 bases, there was a span of 16 bases. From germline, CDR1 is SGHTA and CDR2 FQGTGA. The CDR3 contains 16 residues. CDR3: CASSLSHDRMNTEAFF. The CDR3 DNA reads as TGTGCCAGCAGCCTCAGCCACGACAGGATGAACACTGAAGCTTTCTTT. The full variable domain, completed using reference TRBV7-3 and TRBJ1-1, is GAGVSQTPSNKVTEKGKYVELRCDPISGHTALYWYRQSLGQGPEFLIYFQGTGAADDSGLPNDRFFAVRPEGSVSTLKIQRTERGDSAVYLCASSLSHDRMNTEAFFGQGTRLTVV.

V usage is TRBV7-6 and J usage is TRBJ1-1, with D uncertain. The CDR3 is made up of 13 amino acids. V lost 0 bases and J lost 5, with 7 bases in between. The germline gives CDR1 SGHVS, CDR2 FNYEAQ. CDR3 residues: CASSLALSTEAFF. CDR3 coding DNA: TGTGCCAGCAGCTTAGCTCTGTCGACTGAAGCTTTCTTT.

This rearrangement joins TRBV11-1 to TRBJ1-1, with D tentatively TRBD1 (6 bases). V dropped 6 bases and J dropped 1 base, with 12 bases sitting between them. Germline V CDR1 and CDR2: SGHAT, FQDESV (reference sequence). The CDR3 consists of 14 residues. The CDR3 nucleotides are TGTGCCAGCAGTAAACTGACAGGGAACACTGAAGCTTTCTTT. Protein: CASSKLTGNTEAFF.

This clone was seen just once. V usage is TRBV10-3 and J usage is TRBJ1-3; no clear D gene. The V end lost 10 bases, the J end lost 0 bases, and 19 bases lay between the germline ends. The germline gives CDR1 ENHRY, CDR2 SYGVKD. CDR3 length equals 16 residues. The CDR3 here is CASKGGSGDSGNTIYF. Here the CDR3 DNA reads TGTGCCAGCAAAGGAGGCAGCGGCGACTCTGGAAACACCATATATTTT.

This rearrangement joins TRBV27 to TRBJ2-3; 12 positions agree with TRBD2. CDR1 and CDR2 (germline): MNHEY, SMNVEV (reference sequence). The J segment lost 2 bases and the V segment lost 4 bases, leaving 4 bases of the junction unmatched. The CDR3 totals 16 residues. The CDR3 sequence is CASSSRTSGVTDTQYF. The CDR3 nucleotides read TGTGCCAGCAGTTCTCGGACTAGCGGGGTCACAGATACGCAGTATTTT.

This chain connects TRBV6-5 to TRBJ1-1; TRBD1 matches at 7 bases. The CDR3 loop spans 14 amino acids. Unmatched junction bases numbered 7, after V lost 6 bases and J lost 3 bases. The germline gives CDR1 MNHEY, CDR2 SVGAGI. The CDR3 region is CASRKDRRDTEAFF. Here the CDR3 DNA reads TGTGCCAGCAGGAAGGACAGGCGAGACACTGAAGCTTTCTTT.